This T cell receptor (beta chain) was found in a study of Ad26.COV2.S vaccination and SARS-CoV-2 variants. At the level of the study: Donor was one of the participants in the Ad26.COV2.S arm of the COV1001 trial. Study-level results: Reports say spike-specific CD8+ and CD4+ T cell responses covered substantial breadth after vaccination.

Germline lookup yields CDR1 SGHDN and CDR2 FVKESK. V dropped 3 bases and J dropped 2 bases, with 14 bases sitting between them. The CDR3 covers 16 residues. Repertoires were generated with immunoSEQ multiplex PCR, while TCRdb's copy carries only in-frame clones and drops some. The repertoire holds around 270,000 clones, with roughly nine tenths as singletons. This sample's treatment: roughly 20 received Ad26.COV2.S at low or high dose, single or two shots; 5 received placebo; per-sample allocation not given. At day 63 after the first vaccine or placebo injection, samples were drawn. As regards this clone: What it binds is not known.

The sequenced sample was peripheral blood, obtained in a trial of Ad26.COV2.S vaccine versus placebo. The origin of this receptor is a person aged 18-60 years who received the Ad26.COV2.S COVID-19 vaccine or a placebo. The chain is built from TRBV14 and TRBJ1-3; tentative D call: TRBD1 (6 bases). The CDR3 spells CASSHLGGGPGNTIYF. The CDR3 DNA reads TGTGCCAGCAGCCACCTAGGCGGGGGCCCTGGAAACACCATATATTTT.